Presented here are 6 T cell receptor beta chains from one specimen sequenced in a study of T cell repertoires in ileal Crohn's disease. Using immunoSEQ multiplex PCR, the repertoire was profiled, and TCRdb retains in-frame clones only, with some absent. Of some 14,000 clones detected, nearly 90% appear once; the ten largest clones hold roughly 3.9%. Sequencing was carried out using ileal tissue. The receptor source for this set is an adult with Crohn's disease.

The chain couples TRBV29-1 to TRBJ1-3, with 8 positions matching TRBD1. J was trimmed by 2 bases and V by 6 bases; bases with no gene match: 0. The length of the CDR3 is 12 residues. Germline V gene lookup returns CDR1 SQVTM and CDR2 ANQGSEA. CDR3 nucleotides: TGCAGCGTACAGGGGGCTGGAAACACCATATATTTT. Amino acids: CSVQGAGNTIYF.

The chain has TRBV6-4 and TRBJ2-3, with D maybe TRBD1 (5 bases). CDR3 length: 13 amino acids. Germline V gene data show CDR1 as MRHNA and CDR2 as SNTAGT. Trimming pared 5 bases from V and 4 bases from J, leaving 10 bases between. CDR3 in amino acids: CASSFREADTQYF. CDR3 DNA sequence: TGTGCCAGCAGTTTCAGGGAAGCAGATACGCAGTATTTT.

The chain has TRBV27 and TRBJ1-1, with a weak D call TRBD1 (6 bases). Germline loops: CDR1 MNHEY, CDR2 SMNVEV (reference sequence). Trimming removed 3 bases from V and 7 bases from J, with 15 bases in between. The CDR3 is 14 residues long. CDR3 coding DNA: TGTGCCAGCAGTTTCCTCGCGACAGGCCGTGAAGCTTTCTTT. This encodes CASSFLATGREAFF.

V usage is TRBV25-1 and J usage is TRBJ1-5, with 7 bases lining up with TRBD1. CDR3 length: 14 amino acids. With 6 bases clipped from V and 0 bases from J, the junction kept 2 bases outside the gene matches. Germline V gene lookup returns CDR1 MGHDK and CDR2 SYGVNS. The CDR3 coding sequence is TGTGCCAGCAGGGGGGACAGTAGCAATCAGCCCCAGCATTTT. The encoded protein is CASRGDSSNQPQHF.

The J gene is TRBJ2-7, the V gene TRBV28, with 14 positions matching TRBD2. Germline loops: CDR1 MDHEN, CDR2 SYDVKM. With 6 bases clipped from V and 9 bases from J, the junction kept 7 bases outside the gene matches. CDR3 length equals 14 residues. CDR3 nucleotide sequence: TGTGCCAGCAGCCCCGGGACTAGCGGGAGAACGCAGTACTTC. This gives the protein CASSPGTSGRTQYF.

The V and J genes are TRBV4-3 and TRBJ2-7, with 8 bases lining up with TRBD1. J lost 0 bases, V lost 4 bases, and 2 bases had no gene match. The CDR3 totals 14 residues. Germline V CDR1 and CDR2: LGHNA, YSLEER. The CDR3 DNA is TGCGCCAGCAGCCCCGACAGGGGCTCCTACGAGCAGTACTTC. Protein product: CASSPDRGSYEQYF.